This T cell receptor (beta chain) was captured in a study of PD-1 blockade in classical Hodgkin lymphoma. About the research overall: Patients were administered nivolumab (3 mg/kg intravenously) every 2 weeks. Findings of the study overall: When set against healthy donors, newly diagnosed patients were reported to show lower baseline TCR diversity. Patients were excluded if nivolumab began under 1 year after ASCT (the autologous transplant). Only CD4+ TCR diversity, not CD8+, had risen significantly by C4D1.

All trial patients relapsed after autologous stem cell transplantation. CDR1 and CDR2 from the germline V gene are SGHAT and FQNNGV. V was shortened by 1 base and J by 0 bases, with 6 bases between the two germline ends. The CDR3 length is 14 residues. Some clones are missing from TCRdb's copy, which holds only in-frame ones; the method was immunoSEQ multiplex PCR. The sample carries roughly 70,000 clones, over 55% recorded once. On this clone: The antigen remains unidentified.

The sample here was peripheral blood mononuclear cells (PBMCs), taken before the second cycle of nivolumab. The origin of this receptor is a human donor with classical Hodgkin lymphoma. This chain connects TRBV11-2 to TRBJ1-2; D is ambiguous. CDR3 DNA: TGTGCCAGCAGCTTAGGCGCCGCTAACTATGGCTACACCTTC. Protein: CASSLGAANYGYTF. Combining the CDR3 with reference TRBV11-2 and TRBJ1-2 gives the whole variable domain EAGVAQSPRYKIIEKRQSVAFWCNPISGHATLYWYQQILGQGPKLLIQFQNNGVVDDSQLPKDRFSAERLKGVDSTLKIQPAKLEDSAVYLCASSLGAANYGYTFGSGTRLTVV.